What follows are 6 T cell receptor beta chains derived from one specimen sequenced in a study of shared clonotypes between healthy human individuals. Data came from immunoSEQ multiplex PCR; TCRdb stores just in-frame clones and leaves some out. The data contain around 440,000 clones, around 77% of them singletons. The specimen sequenced was PBMCs. These TCRs come from a woman between 35 and 50 years old in good health. Some clones in this sample may be carry-over from other donors' samples.

This sequence joins TRBV6-6 and TRBJ1-2; TRBD1 matches 7 bases. The CDR3 covers 14 residues. Germline assignment: CDR1 MNHNY and CDR2 SVGAGI (reference sequence). After removal of 2 bases from V and 7 bases from J, the junction contained 7 bases not matched to a gene. CDR3 sequence reads: CASSYRGQGGGYTF. The DNA of the CDR3 is TGTGCCAGCAGTTACAGGGGGCAAGGGGGTGGCTACACCTTC.

This sequence joins TRBV5-6 and TRBJ2-7, with 9 bases matching TRBD1. The CDR3 extends over 14 amino acids. Looked up from germline, CDR1 is SGHDT and CDR2 is YYEEEE. The J segment lost 1 base and the V segment lost 2 bases, leaving 1 base of the junction unmatched. This CDR3 reads CASSFGTGSYEQYF. The CDR3 nucleotides read TGTGCCAGCAGCTTTGGGACAGGGTCCTACGAGCAGTACTTC. Drawing the rest from reference TRBV5-6 and TRBJ2-7, the complete variable domain is DAGVTQSPTHLIKTRGQQVTLRCSPKSGHDTVSWYQQALGQGPQFIFQYYEEEERQRGNFPDRFSGHQFPNYSSELNVNALLLGDSALYLCASSFGTGSYEQYFGPGTRLTVT.

The gene calls are TRBV20-1 and TRBJ2-1; D is unclear. The germline V gene encodes CDR1 DFQATT and CDR2 SNEGSKA (reference sequence). Deletions cut 6 bases from V and 7 bases from J, with 7 bases between. This CDR3 is 10 amino acids long. The CDR3 here is CSAQGNEQFF. DNA of the CDR3: TGCAGTGCCCAAGGGAATGAGCAGTTCTTC.

V and J are TRBV15 and TRBJ2-1, with D perhaps matching TRBD1 (5 bases). Per germline, CDR1 LNHNV and CDR2 YYDKDF (reference sequence). Trimming removed 7 bases at V and 5 bases at J, with 9 bases between. CDR3 length equals 12 residues. The CDR3 DNA reads TGTGCCACCACGCAGGGCAACAATGAGCAGTTCTTC. Its protein is CATTQGNNEQFF.

This chain links TRBV4-2 with TRBJ2-1; 9 bases fit TRBD2. The CDR3 is 16 amino acids. The J segment lost 5 bases and the V segment lost 1 base, leaving 6 bases of the junction unmatched. CDR1 and CDR2 (germline): LGHNA, YNFKEQ. This CDR3 is CASSQVLAGRHNEQFF. The CDR3 DNA follows: TGTGCCAGCAGCCAAGTTCTAGCGGGACGCCACAATGAGCAGTTCTTC.

The CDR3 DNA is TGTGCCAGCAGCTTTTCCTTGGGTTTTGAGCAGTTCTTC. It yields the protein CASSFSLGFEQFF. The chain recombines TRBV11-3 with TRBJ2-1; D gene uncertain. The CDR3 contains 13 residues. Germline V gene sequence: CDR1 SGHNT, CDR2 YENEEA. Trimming shortened V by 3 bases and J by 9 bases, and 12 bases separated the two germline ends. Filled out from reference TRBV11-3 and TRBJ2-1, the complete variable domain reads EAGVVQSPRYKIIEKKQPVAFWCNPISGHNTLYWYLQNLGQGPELLIRYENEEAVDDSQLPKDRFSAERLKGVDSTLKIQPAELGDSAVYLCASSFSLGFEQFFGPGTRLTVL.